Listed below are T cell receptor beta chains from one sample, sequenced in a study of T cells after yellow fever vaccination. Via MiXCR, TCRdb re-called the 5' RACE reads, giving one row per CDR3 protein. This table has 250,000 or so distinct CDR3 sequences, about 7% appearing once. The material sequenced was CD4+ T cells sorted from PBMCs, taken 15 days after the yellow fever booster vaccination. The receptors originated from a man aged 25-45 years who received the YFV17D yellow fever vaccine. Each CDR3 is given with its conserved first and last residue. D genes are given only for firm matches. Size tells how often a clone was seen (once, few, many) or the class of an expanded clone, and some rows leave it out.

CDR3 length | J gene | D gene | clone size | V gene | CDR3 DNA | CDR3 protein
16 | TRBJ1-1 | TRBD1 | - | TRBV10-3 | TGTGCCATCGGGGGGGTGGGACAGCGGATCAGTAGTGAAGCTTTCTTT | CAIGGVGQRISSEAFF
13 | TRBJ1-2 | TRBD1 | many | TRBV18 | TGTGCCAGCTCACCACCGGACAGGGGAGGCTACACCTTC | CASSPPDRGGYTF
14 | TRBJ2-3 | TRBD1 | - | TRBV20-1 | TGCAGTGCTACCGGGGACAGGGCGGCAGATACGCAGTATTTT | CSATGDRAADTQYF
18 | TRBJ2-3 | TRBD2 | - | TRBV9 | TGTGCCAGCAGCGAGACCCTTAGCGGGAGGGCCGGGACAGATACGCAGTATTTT | CASSETLSGRAGTDTQYF
13 | TRBJ1-1 | - | many | TRBV7-3 | TGTGCCAGCAGCCCCCAAAAGGGGACTGAAGCTTTCTTT | CASSPQKGTEAFF
15 | TRBJ2-1 | - | - | TRBV7-2 | TGTGCCAGCAGCCGTAGGGGGGGGCCCACCCATGAGCAGTTCTTC | CASSRRGGPTHEQFF
12 | TRBJ2-5 | - | few | TRBV7-2 | TGTGCCAGCAGCTTGAAAAAAGAGACCCAGTACTTC | CASSLKKETQYF
15 | TRBJ2-5 | - | - | TRBV7-2 | TGTGCCAGCACCCGAAAGGACCCTGTCCAAGAGATCCAGTACTTC | CASTRKDPVQEIQYF
17 | TRBJ2-1 | - | many | TRBV28 | TGTGCCAGCAGTTTCCCTACCCGGTTACACGACTACAATGAGCAGTTCTTC | CASSFPTRLHDYNEQFF
13 | TRBJ2-7 | - | - | TRBV7-9 | TGTGCCAGCAGCTTCCTCGGGGCCCCCGAGCAGTACTTC | CASSFLGAPEQYF
16 | TRBJ2-7 | - | few | TRBV4-2 | TGTGCCAGCAGCCAAGAGTCTAGCTTCTTAACCTACGAGCAGTACTTC | CASSQESSFLTYEQYF
15 | TRBJ2-3 | - | - | TRBV5-1 | TGCGCCAGCAGCACCTCCGGGACTGGCACAGATACGCAGTATTTT | CASSTSGTGTDTQYF
15 | TRBJ1-5 | - | many | TRBV6-5 | TGTGCCAGCAGGGTCCGCTCTTATAGCAATCAGCCCCAGCATTTT | CASRVRSYSNQPQHF
14 | TRBJ2-2 | - | - | TRBV29-1 | TGCAGCGTTGGTGTCAGACTGAACACCGGGGAGCTGTTTTTT | CSVGVRLNTGELFF
17 | TRBJ2-3 | - | few | TRBV11-2 | TGTGCCAGCAGCACCCGGACTACAGGGCGAGGCACAGATACGCAGTATTTT | CASSTRTTGRGTDTQYF
10 | TRBJ2-7 | - | many | TRBV3-1 | TGTGCCAGCGGGGAGAGGGAGCAGTACTTC | CASGEREQYF
13 | TRBJ1-2 | - | few | TRBV3-1 | TGTGCCAGCAGCCAGGGAGGGGAGGGAGGCTACACCTTC | CASSQGGEGGYTF
15 | TRBJ1-2 | - | few | TRBV4-3 | TGCGCCAGCAGCCAAGAAGTATGGCAGGGGAATGGCTACACCTTC | CASSQEVWQGNGYTF
11 | TRBJ2-7 | - | few | TRBV20-1 | TGCAGTGGGTATAGCGGATACGAGCAGTACTTC | CSGYSGYEQYF
14 | TRBJ2-7 | - | many | TRBV15 | TGTGCCACCAGCAGAGATCCAGGGCTCGACGAGCAGTACTTC | CATSRDPGLDEQYF
14 | TRBJ2-7 | TRBD1 | few | TRBV7-2 | TGTGCCAGCAGCTTACCACAGGGGGCTCGGGAGCAGTACTTC | CASSLPQGAREQYF
13 | TRBJ2-2 | - | many | TRBV15 | TGTGCCACCGCAGCTAGTGAGAGCGGGGAGCTGTTTTTT | CATAASESGELFF
15 | TRBJ1-5 | - | many | TRBV20-1 | TGCAGTGCTAGTGGTGTCTGGGCCGGGAATCAGCCCCAGCATTTT | CSASGVWAGNQPQHF
16 | TRBJ2-3 | - | few | TRBV5-4 | TGTGCCAGCAGCCACAATCCAGGACTGGGTACAGATACGCAGTATTTT | CASSHNPGLGTDTQYF
16 | TRBJ2-1 | TRBD2 | many | TRBV14 | TGTGCCAGCAGCCCGCCGGGACTAGCGTCGGTAAATGAGCAGTTCTTC | CASSPPGLASVNEQFF
15 | TRBJ1-5 | - | few | TRBV7-8 | TGTGCCAGCAGCCAGGACGGCGGGTCAAGCCAGCCCCAGCATTTT | CASSQDGGSSQPQHF
12 | TRBJ2-7 | - | few | TRBV25-1 | TGTGCCAGCAGTGAATTAGGTCGGGAGCAGTACTTC | CASSELGREQYF
16 | TRBJ2-5 | TRBD2 | - | TRBV7-2 | TGTGCCAGCAGTTGGGCAAGCGGGAGATACCAAGAGACCCAGTACTTC | CASSWASGRYQETQYF
14 | TRBJ2-7 | TRBD2 | - | TRBV6-5 | TGTGCCAGCAGACAGTGGACTAGCGTCCACGAGCAGTACTTC | CASRQWTSVHEQYF
14 | TRBJ1-1 | - | many | TRBV10-3 | TGTGCCATCAGTGCCAGGGAGAAGAACACTGAAGCTTTCTTT | CAISAREKNTEAFF
12 | TRBJ2-2 | - | many | TRBV12-3/TRBV12-4 | TGTGCCAGCAGTACCCAGCAATTGGTGCTGTTTTTT | CASSTQQLVLFF
13 | TRBJ2-5 | - | few | TRBV9 | TGTGCCAGCAGCGCCCGAGTAGGGGAGACCCAGTACTTC | CASSARVGETQYF
15 | TRBJ1-2 | - | few | TRBV12-3/TRBV12-4 | TGTGCCAGCAGTTTAGCGGGGGGAGCTAACTATGGCTACACCTTC | CASSLAGGANYGYTF
13 | TRBJ2-7 | TRBD2 | few | TRBV7-2 | TGTGCCAGCAGCAATAGCGGGACCTACGAGCAGTACTTC | CASSNSGTYEQYF
16 | TRBJ1-1 | - | many | TRBV21-1 | TGTGCCAGCAGCAAGGGCTTGACAGGATCCAACACTGAAGCTTTCTTT | CASSKGLTGSNTEAFF
14 | TRBJ1-5 | - | - | TRBV19 | TGTGCCAGTAGCGGCTTACGGGGTAATCAGCCCCAGCATTTT | CASSGLRGNQPQHF
14 | TRBJ2-1 | - | many | TRBV7-9 | TGTGCCAGCAGCGCGGAGGGCCCTTACAATGAGCAGTTCTTC | CASSAEGPYNEQFF
19 | TRBJ1-5 | - | - | TRBV29-1 | TGCAGCGTTGTTATAGGAAGAGGGGGAATCTCGGACCGAAATCAGCCCCAGCATTTT | CSVVIGRGGISDRNQPQHF
16 | TRBJ2-2 | - | few | TRBV19 | TGTGCCAGTAGTATAGGACCAGGGAGGCGAACCGGGGAGCTGTTTTTT | CASSIGPGRRTGELFF
14 | TRBJ1-1 | - | - | TRBV19 | TGTGCCAGTAGCCCTCTGGACCCGAACACTGAAGCTTTCTTT | CASSPLDPNTEAFF
14 | TRBJ2-5 | TRBD1 | many | TRBV24-1 | TGTGCCACCAGTACAGGGGATCCTGGGGAGACCCAGTACTTC | CATSTGDPGETQYF
13 | TRBJ2-1 | - | few | TRBV20-1 | TGCAGTGCTAGAGTTGGTGGGATCAATGAGCAGTTCTTC | CSARVGGINEQFF